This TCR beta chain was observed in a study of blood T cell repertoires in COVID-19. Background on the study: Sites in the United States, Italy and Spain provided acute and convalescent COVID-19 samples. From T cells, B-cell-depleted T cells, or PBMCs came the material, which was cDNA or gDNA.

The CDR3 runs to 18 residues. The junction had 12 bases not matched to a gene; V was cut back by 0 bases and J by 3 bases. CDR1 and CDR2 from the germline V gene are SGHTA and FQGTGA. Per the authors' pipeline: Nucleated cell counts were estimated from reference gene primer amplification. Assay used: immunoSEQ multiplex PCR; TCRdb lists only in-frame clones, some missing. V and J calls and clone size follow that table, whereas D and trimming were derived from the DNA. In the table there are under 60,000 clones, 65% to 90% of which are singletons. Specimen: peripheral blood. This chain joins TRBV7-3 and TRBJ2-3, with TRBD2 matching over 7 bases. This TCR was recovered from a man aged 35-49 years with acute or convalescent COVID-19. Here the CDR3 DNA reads TGTGCCAGCAGCTTAACAGGCGGGGGTTTCCTGGAGACAGATACGCAGTATTTT. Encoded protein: CASSLTGGGFLETDTQYF.